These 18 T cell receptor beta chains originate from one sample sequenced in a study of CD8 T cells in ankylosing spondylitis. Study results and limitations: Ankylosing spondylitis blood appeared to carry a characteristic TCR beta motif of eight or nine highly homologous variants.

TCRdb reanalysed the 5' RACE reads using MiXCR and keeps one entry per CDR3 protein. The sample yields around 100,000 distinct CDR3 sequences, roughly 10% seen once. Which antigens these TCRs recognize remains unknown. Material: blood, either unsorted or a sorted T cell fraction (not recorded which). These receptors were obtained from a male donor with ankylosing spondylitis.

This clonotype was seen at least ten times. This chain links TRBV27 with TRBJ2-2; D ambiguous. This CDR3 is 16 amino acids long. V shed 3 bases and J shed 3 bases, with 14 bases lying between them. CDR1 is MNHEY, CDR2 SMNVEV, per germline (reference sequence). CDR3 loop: CASSFRRAWDTGELFF. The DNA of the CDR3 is TGTGCCAGCAGTTTCCGTAGGGCCTGGGACACCGGGGAGCTGTTTTTT.

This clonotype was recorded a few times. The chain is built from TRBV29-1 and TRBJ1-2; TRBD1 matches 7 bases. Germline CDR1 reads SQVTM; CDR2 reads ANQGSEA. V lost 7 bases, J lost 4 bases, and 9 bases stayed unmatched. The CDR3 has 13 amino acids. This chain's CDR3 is CSAAGGLSYGYTF. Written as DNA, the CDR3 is TGCAGCGCCGCAGGGGGATTGAGCTATGGCTACACCTTC. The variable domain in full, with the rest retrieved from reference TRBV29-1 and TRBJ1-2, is SAVISQKPSRDICQRGTSLTIQCQVDSQVTMMFWYRQQPGQSLTLIATANQGSEATYESGFVIDKFPISRPNLTFSTLTVSNMSPEDSSIYLCSAAGGLSYGYTFGSGTRLTVV.

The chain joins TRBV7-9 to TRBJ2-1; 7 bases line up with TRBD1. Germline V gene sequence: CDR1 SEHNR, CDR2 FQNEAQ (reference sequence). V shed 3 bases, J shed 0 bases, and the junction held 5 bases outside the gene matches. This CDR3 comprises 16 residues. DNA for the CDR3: TGTGCCAGCAGCTTCGGCCGACAGGGCTCCTACAATGAGCAGTTCTTC. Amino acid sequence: CASSFGRQGSYNEQFF.

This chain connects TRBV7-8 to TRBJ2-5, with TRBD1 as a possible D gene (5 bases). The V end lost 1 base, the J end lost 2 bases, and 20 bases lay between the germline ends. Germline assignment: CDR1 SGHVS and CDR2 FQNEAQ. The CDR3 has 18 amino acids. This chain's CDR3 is CASSLVFIDSVQQETQYF. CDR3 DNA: TGTGCCAGCAGCTTAGTCTTTATTGACAGTGTCCAACAAGAGACCCAGTACTTC.

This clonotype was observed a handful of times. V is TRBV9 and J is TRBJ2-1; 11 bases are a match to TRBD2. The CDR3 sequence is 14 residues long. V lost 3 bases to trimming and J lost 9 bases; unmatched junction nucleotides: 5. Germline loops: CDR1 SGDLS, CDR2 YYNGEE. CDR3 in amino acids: CASSATSGRGEQFF. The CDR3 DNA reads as TGTGCCAGCAGCGCTACTAGCGGGAGAGGTGAGCAGTTCTTC.

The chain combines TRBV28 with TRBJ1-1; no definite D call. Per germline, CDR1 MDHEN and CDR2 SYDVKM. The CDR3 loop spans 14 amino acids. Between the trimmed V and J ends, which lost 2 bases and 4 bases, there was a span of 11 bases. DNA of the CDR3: TGTGCCAGCAGTTTAGGGCAGGAAACCACTGAAGCTTTCTTT. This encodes CASSLGQETTEAFF.

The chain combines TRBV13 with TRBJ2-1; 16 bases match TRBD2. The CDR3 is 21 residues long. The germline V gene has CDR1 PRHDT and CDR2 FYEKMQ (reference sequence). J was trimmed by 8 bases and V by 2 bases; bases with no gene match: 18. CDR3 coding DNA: TGTGCCAGCAGCTTAATGTGGGGACTAGCGGGAGGGCCTTCGCGACTTGATGAGCAGTTCTTC. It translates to CASSLMWGLAGGPSRLDEQFF.

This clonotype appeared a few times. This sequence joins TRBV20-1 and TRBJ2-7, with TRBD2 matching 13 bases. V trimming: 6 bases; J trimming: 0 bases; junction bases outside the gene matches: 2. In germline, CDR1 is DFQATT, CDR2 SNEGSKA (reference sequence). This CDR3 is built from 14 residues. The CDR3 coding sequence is TGCAGTGCCGGACTAGCGGGAGACTCCTACGAGCAGTACTTC. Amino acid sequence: CSAGLAGDSYEQYF.

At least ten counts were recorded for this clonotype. The CDR3 is CSARDGGAQETQYF. The CDR3 DNA follows: TGCAGTGCTAGAGATGGGGGGGCCCAAGAGACCCAGTACTTC. The chain carries TRBV20-1 and TRBJ2-5, with a possible D match to TRBD2 (7 bases). Germline CDR1 reads DFQATT; CDR2 reads SNEGSKA (reference sequence). The CDR3 loop spans 14 amino acids. Deletions cut 0 bases from V and 1 base from J, with 9 bases between.

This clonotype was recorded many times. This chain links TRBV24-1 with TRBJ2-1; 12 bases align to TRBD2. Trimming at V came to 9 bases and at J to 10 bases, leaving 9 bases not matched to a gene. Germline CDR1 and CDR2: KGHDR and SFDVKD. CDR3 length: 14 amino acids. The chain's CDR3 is CATSTSGRIAEQFF. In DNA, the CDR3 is TGTGCCACCTCGACTAGCGGGAGAATAGCCGAGCAGTTCTTC.

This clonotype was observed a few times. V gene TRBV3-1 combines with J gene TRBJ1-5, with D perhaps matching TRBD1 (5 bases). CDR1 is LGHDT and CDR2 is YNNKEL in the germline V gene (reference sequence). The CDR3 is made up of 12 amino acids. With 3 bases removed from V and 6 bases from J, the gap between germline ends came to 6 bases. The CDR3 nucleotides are TGTGCCAGCAGCCAGGGACCTCAGCCCCAGCATTTT. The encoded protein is CASSQGPQPQHF.

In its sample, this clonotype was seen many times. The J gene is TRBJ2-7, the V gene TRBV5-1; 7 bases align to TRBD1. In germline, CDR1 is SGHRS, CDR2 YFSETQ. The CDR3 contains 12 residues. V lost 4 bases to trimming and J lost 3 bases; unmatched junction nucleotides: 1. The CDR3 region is CASSRDSYEQYF. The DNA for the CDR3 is TGCGCCAGCAGCCGGGACAGCTACGAGCAGTACTTC.

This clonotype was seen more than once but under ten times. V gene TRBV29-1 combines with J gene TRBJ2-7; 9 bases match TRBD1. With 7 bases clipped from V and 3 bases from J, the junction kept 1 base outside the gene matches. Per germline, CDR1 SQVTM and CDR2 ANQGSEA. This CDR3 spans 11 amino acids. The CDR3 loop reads CSGGQGYEQYF. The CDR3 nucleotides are TGCAGCGGGGGACAGGGCTACGAGCAGTACTTC.

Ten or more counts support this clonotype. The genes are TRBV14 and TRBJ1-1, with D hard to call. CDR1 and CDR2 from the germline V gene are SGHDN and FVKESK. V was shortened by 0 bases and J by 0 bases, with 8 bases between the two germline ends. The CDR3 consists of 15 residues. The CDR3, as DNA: TGTGCCAGCAGCCAAGATTATAACCTGAACACTGAAGCTTTCTTT. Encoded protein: CASSQDYNLNTEAFF.

CDR3 sequence (DNA): TGCAGTGCTAGAGTTTTGTACAATGAGCAGTTCTTC. Translating gives CSARVLYNEQFF. The V call is TRBV20-1, the J call TRBJ2-1; D is uncertain. The V end lost 1 base, the J end lost 4 bases, and 5 bases lay between the germline ends. The germline gives CDR1 DFQATT, CDR2 SNEGSKA (reference sequence). The length of the CDR3 is 12 residues.

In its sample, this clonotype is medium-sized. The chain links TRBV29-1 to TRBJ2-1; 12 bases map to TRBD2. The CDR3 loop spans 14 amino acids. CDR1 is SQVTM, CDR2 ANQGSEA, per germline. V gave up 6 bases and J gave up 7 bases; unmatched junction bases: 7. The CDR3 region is CSVPGLAGPNEQFF. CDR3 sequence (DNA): TGCAGCGTCCCGGGACTAGCGGGTCCGAATGAGCAGTTCTTC.

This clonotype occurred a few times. CDR3 in DNA: TGTGCCAGCAGCACTCCAGGGCCCCGGGGGAACGAGCAGTACTTC. This sequence encodes CASSTPGPRGNEQYF. This chain connects TRBV7-8 to TRBJ2-7, with D possibly being TRBD2 (6 bases). CDR1 and CDR2 from the germline V gene are SGHVS and FQNEAQ. V was trimmed by 5 bases and J by 5 bases, leaving 19 bases between them. The CDR3 covers 15 residues.

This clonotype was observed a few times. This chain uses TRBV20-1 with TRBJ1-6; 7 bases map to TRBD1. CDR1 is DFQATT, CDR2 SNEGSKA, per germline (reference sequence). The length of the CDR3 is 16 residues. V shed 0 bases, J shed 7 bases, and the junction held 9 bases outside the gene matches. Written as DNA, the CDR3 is TGCAGTGCTAGAGATATTAGGGGGCTGTGGAATTCACCCCTCCACTTT. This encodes CSARDIRGLWNSPLHF.